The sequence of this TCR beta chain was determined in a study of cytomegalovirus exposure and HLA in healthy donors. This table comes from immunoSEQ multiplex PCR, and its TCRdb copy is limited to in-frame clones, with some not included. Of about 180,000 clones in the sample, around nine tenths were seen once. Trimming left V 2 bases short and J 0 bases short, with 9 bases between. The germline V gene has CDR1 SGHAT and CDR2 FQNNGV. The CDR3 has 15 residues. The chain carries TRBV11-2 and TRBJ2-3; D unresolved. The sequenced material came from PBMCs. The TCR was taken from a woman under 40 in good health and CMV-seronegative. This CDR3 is CASSLTIGSTDTQYF. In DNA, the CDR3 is TGTGCCAGCAGCTTAACCATCGGGAGCACAGATACGCAGTATTTT.